These T cell receptor beta chains were read from a single sample in a study of blood T cell repertoires in COVID-19. Assay: immunoSEQ multiplex PCR; the TCRdb copy retains only in-frame clones and omits some. The data contain around 60,000 clones, around 83% of them seen just once; the ten biggest clones take up roughly a tenth. The sequencing sample was made of peripheral blood. The source is a man aged 45-60 years with COVID-19, enrolled during active disease. Each CDR3 is given with its conserved first and last residue. The D gene is left open where the match is weak. Expanded clones are given a class, and other clones once, few, many or no size at all.

abundance,d_gene,j_gene,v_gene,CDR3nt,CDR3aa
NA,NA,TRBJ2-7,TRBV9,TGTGCCAGCAGCGTAGGAGGCGGGGCAACCTACGAGCAGTACTTC,CASSVGGGATYEQYF
NA,NA,TRBJ2-7,TRBV27,TGTGCCAGCAGTTCAACCCTGCGCGGCGCCACCTACGAGCAGTACTTC,CASSSTLRGATYEQYF
NA,TRBD1,TRBJ2-7,TRBV5-1,TGCGCCAGCAGCTTGGCCGTTTTGGGACAGGGGGCGTCCGAGCAGTACTTC,CASSLAVLGQGASEQYF
NA,NA,TRBJ1-2,TRBV19,TGTGCCAGTCAAGGAGCGGGAACCAACTATGGCTACACCTTC,CASQGAGTNYGYTF
many,TRBD1,TRBJ2-7,TRBV6-2/TRBV6-3,TGTGCCAGCAGTCCCCTATGGACAGGGGGCAGGTACGAGCAGTACTTC,CASSPLWTGGRYEQYF
once,NA,TRBJ1-1,TRBV4-1,TGCGCCAGCAGCCACCCTGAAGGACTGGGAGCTTTCTTT,CASSHPEGLGAFF
NA,TRBD1,TRBJ2-5,TRBV5-6,TGTGCCAGCAGCCTTGGACAGGGACAAGAGACCCAGTACTTC,CASSLGQGQETQYF
NA,NA,TRBJ1-1,TRBV5-5,TGTGCCAGCAGCTTGGTCAATCTGAACACTGAAGCTTTCTTT,CASSLVNLNTEAFF
NA,NA,TRBJ2-1,TRBV7-8,TGTGCCAGCAGCTTAGTCCACTTGAGCTCCTACAATGAGCAGTTCTTC,CASSLVHLSSYNEQFF
NA,NA,TRBJ2-3,TRBV7-3,TGTGCCAGCAGCTTCCAGGGCGAGGTTACGCAGTATTTT,CASSFQGEVTQYF
few,NA,TRBJ2-3,TRBV7-9,TGTGCCAGCAGCTTATTACCGGGTGGGGATACGCAGTATTTT,CASSLLPGGDTQYF
NA,NA,TRBJ2-7,TRBV19,TGTGCCACCTCCCGCGTCTCCACGAGCGACGAGCAGTACTTC,CATSRVSTSDEQYF
NA,TRBD1,TRBJ2-2,TRBV11-2,TGTGCCAGCAGCTTACCGACAGGGGGGACCGGGGAGCTGTTTTTT,CASSLPTGGTGELFF
NA,NA,TRBJ2-7,TRBV7-6,TGTGCCAGCAGCTACACCTCGGGACTGAACTACGAGCAGTACTTC,CASSYTSGLNYEQYF
NA,TRBD1,TRBJ1-1,TRBV6-5,TGTGCCAGCAGGACGTCAGGGGGCGCGACTGAAGCTTTCTTT,CASRTSGGATEAFF
NA,NA,TRBJ1-1,TRBV4-3,TGCGCCAGCAGCCAAGATCTGAACCGGGCACAATCAGGGACTGAAGCTTTCTTT,CASSQDLNRAQSGTEAFF
NA,TRBD2,TRBJ2-1,TRBV10-1,TGCGCCAGCAGTGAGTTCCCCCTTGTAGCGGGAGGGCATGATGAGCAGTTCTTC,CASSEFPLVAGGHDEQFF
once,TRBD1,TRBJ1-1,TRBV7-3,TGTGCCAGCAGCTCCGGACAGGGGTTCACTGAAGCTTTCTTT,CASSSGQGFTEAFF
NA,NA,TRBJ1-1,TRBV5-1,TGCGCCAGCAGCCAGGCGGGGGCGCTTAACACTGAAGCTTTCTTT,CASSQAGALNTEAFF
NA,NA,TRBJ2-5,TRBV3-1/TRBV3-2,TGTGCCAGCAGCCAAGTTCCAGGTGTTGAGACCCAGTACTTC,CASSQVPGVETQYF
NA,TRBD1,TRBJ1-2,TRBV30,TGTGCCTCGGGACAGACATATGGCTACACCTTC,CASGQTYGYTF
NA,TRBD1,TRBJ2-1,TRBV6-5,TGTGCCAGCAGTTCACCGGGACAGGGGTCCTACAATGAGCAGTTCTTC,CASSSPGQGSYNEQFF
NA,TRBD2,TRBJ2-1,TRBV15,TGTGCCACCAGCAGAGGGGCTAGCGGGAGAGAGCAGTTCTTC,CATSRGASGREQFF
NA,TRBD2,TRBJ2-7,TRBV7-2,TGTGCCAGCAGCTTATTGGGTCGGGAGGTCGGCGAGCAGTACTTC,CASSLLGREVGEQYF
NA,TRBD2,TRBJ2-1,TRBV29-1,TGCAGCGTGGAGGGGTTTTCTAGCGGGAGGGGTGATAATGAGCAGTTCTTC,CSVEGFSSGRGDNEQFF
NA,NA,TRBJ2-2,TRBV15,TGTGCCACCAGCTACCCTCCAGGGGCGGAAGAGGAAACCGGGGAGCTGTTTTTT,CATSYPPGAEEETGELFF
NA,TRBD1,TRBJ2-3,TRBV5-1,TGCGCCAGCAGCCTGGGACAGAGCACAGATACGCAGTATTTT,CASSLGQSTDTQYF
NA,TRBD2,TRBJ2-2,TRBV7-8,TGTGCCAGCAGCTCCCGGACTAGCGGGAGATTGACCGGGGAGCTGTTTTTT,CASSSRTSGRLTGELFF
NA,NA,TRBJ1-3,TRBV12-3/TRBV12-4,TGTGCCTCGAAATTGAGGTCTGGAAACACCATATATTTT,CASKLRSGNTIYF
NA,TRBD1,TRBJ2-2,TRBV5-8,TGTGCCAGCAGCCGCTTTCAGGGGGCGAGCGGGGAGCTGTTTTTT,CASSRFQGASGELFF
NA,TRBD1,TRBJ2-7,TRBV10-1,TGCGCCAGCAGTGAGCCTCCGACAGGGTCCGAGCAGTACTTC,CASSEPPTGSEQYF
once,NA,TRBJ2-5,TRBV14,TGTGCCAACAGCCCTAGGGGTGGAGAGACCCAGTACTTC,CANSPRGGETQYF
NA,TRBD1,TRBJ2-5,TRBV15,TGTGCCACCGAAACGGACAGGAAAGAGACCCAGTACTTC,CATETDRKETQYF
NA,NA,TRBJ2-2,TRBV11-2,TGTGCCAGCAGCTTTCAACCACAACGACTATCTAGCGGGGAGCTGTTTTTT,CASSFQPQRLSSGELFF
NA,TRBD1,TRBJ2-7,TRBV6-5,TGTGCCAGCAGACGACAGGGGCAGTACGAGCAGTACTTC,CASRRQGQYEQYF
few,TRBD1,TRBJ2-7,TRBV19,TGTGCCAGTAGTATCGGACAGGGGTTGTCCTACGAGCAGTACTTC,CASSIGQGLSYEQYF
NA,TRBD1,TRBJ2-7,TRBV7-2,TGTGCCAGCACCCCTGGGCAGGGGGCTTCCTACGAGCAGTACTTC,CASTPGQGASYEQYF
NA,TRBD2,TRBJ2-1,TRBV5-1,TGCGCCAGCAGCTTCTCCGGGACTAAGTATGAGCAGTTCTTC,CASSFSGTKYEQFF
NA,NA,TRBJ2-7,TRBV7-9,TGTGCCAGCAGCTTAGACAGGAGCTCCTACGAGCAGTACTTC,CASSLDRSSYEQYF
NA,NA,TRBJ2-7,TRBV5-5,TGTGCCAGCAGCTTGTTGGGCAGAACCTACGAGCAGTACTTC,CASSLLGRTYEQYF
NA,TRBD2,TRBJ2-1,TRBV7-8,TGTGCCAGCAGCTACCGACTAGCGGGAGTGGGCAATGAGCAGTTCTTC,CASSYRLAGVGNEQFF
NA,TRBD2,TRBJ2-1,TRBV6-1,TGTGCCAGCAGTGAACGTGGCGGACTAGCGGGAGTCAATGAGCAGTTCTTC,CASSERGGLAGVNEQFF
NA,NA,TRBJ1-1,TRBV4-2,TGTGCCAGCAGCCAAAGGGACATTTTGGGCACTGAAGCTTTCTTT,CASSQRDILGTEAFF
NA,TRBD1,TRBJ1-3,TRBV27,TGTGCCAGCAGTCCCAACAGGGGGCGAAACACCATATATTTT,CASSPNRGRNTIYF
once,TRBD1,TRBJ2-1,TRBV4-1,TGCGCCAGCAGCCAAGAGTGGACAGGGGCCGTCAATGAGCAGTTCTTC,CASSQEWTGAVNEQFF
NA,NA,TRBJ2-1,TRBV9,TGTGCCAGCAGCGTAGTTAGCTCCTACAATGAGCAGTTCTTC,CASSVVSSYNEQFF
few,TRBD1,TRBJ1-1,TRBV11-2,TGTGCCAGCAGCCTTTCGACAGGGGGCTCCCCTGAAGCTTTCTTT,CASSLSTGGSPEAFF
few,TRBD2,TRBJ2-3,TRBV5-5,TGTGCCAGCAGCTTGGCTTTAGCGGGAGTAGATACGCAGTATTTT,CASSLALAGVDTQYF
few,TRBD1,TRBJ1-1,TRBV4-3,TGCGCCAGCAGCCAAGTACAGGGGACGAACACTGAAGCTTTCTTT,CASSQVQGTNTEAFF
NA,TRBD1,TRBJ1-6,TRBV9,TGTGCCAGCAGCGTATTCGACAGGGACCATAATTCACCCCTCCACTTT,CASSVFDRDHNSPLHF
NA,NA,TRBJ2-4,TRBV19,TGTGCCAGTACGGCCCAAGGACTAGCCAAAAACATTCAGTACTTC,CASTAQGLAKNIQYF
once,TRBD1,TRBJ1-2,TRBV3-1/TRBV3-2,TGTGCCAGCAGCCAAGAACGACAGGGACGGTTTCTCTATGGCTACACCTTC,CASSQERQGRFLYGYTF
NA,NA,TRBJ2-7,TRBV4-1,TGCGCCAGCACCTTAGGAGGTGGGGTGGGTGAGCAGTACTTC,CASTLGGGVGEQYF
NA,NA,TRBJ2-5,TRBV7-2,TGTGCCAGCAGCCAGCGAAAACATGGAGAGACCCAGTACTTC,CASSQRKHGETQYF
once,TRBD1,TRBJ2-7,TRBV13,TGTGCCAGCAGCTCCCTCGGACAGGGGTCTTACGAGCAGTACTTC,CASSSLGQGSYEQYF
NA,TRBD1,TRBJ1-1,TRBV7-9,TGTGCCAGCACCTTAGGACAGGGTGAAGCTGAAGCTTTCTTT,CASTLGQGEAEAFF
NA,NA,TRBJ1-1,TRBV2,TGTGCCAGCAGGCGAAACAGGGAATTGAACACTGAAGCTTTCTTT,CASRRNRELNTEAFF